A few counts support the clone carrying this T cell receptor beta chain. The antigen remains undetermined. A much bigger clone sits one base away, suggesting this may be a read error. CDR3 length equals 13 residues. Trimming cost V 7 bases and J 2 bases, with 9 bases left between them. Germline lookup yields CDR1 SGHNT and CDR2 YENEEA. Ophthalmopathy patients all had a Clinical Activity Score of at least 3, a NOSPECS grade of at least 4 and disease under 3 months old. The sample originates from a study of T cells in Graves' hyperthyroidism and ophthalmopathy. About the research overall: Upon initial diagnosis and before any treatment, peripheral blood was collected. Study-level points and caveats: A model of 13 V-J features distinguished ophthalmopathy from stable hyperthyroidism. Among thyroid clonotypes expanded above 0.001, most also appeared in blood.

Amplified TCR beta CDR3 regions derived from RNA transcripts. HTBI primers were used for first-round RT-PCR of the TCR CDR3. TCRdb analysed the multiplex PCR reads with MiXCR anew, one entry per CDR3 protein. The sample includes around 600,000 distinct CDR3 sequences, roughly 15% of them seen just once. Specimen: blood. The source of this sequence is a woman in her 50s with Graves' ophthalmopathy. The chain joins TRBV11-3 to TRBJ1-3; D is unclear. The CDR3 spells CASMASTGNTIYF. The DNA for the CDR3 is TGTGCCAGCATGGCCAGCACTGGAAACACCATATATTTT.